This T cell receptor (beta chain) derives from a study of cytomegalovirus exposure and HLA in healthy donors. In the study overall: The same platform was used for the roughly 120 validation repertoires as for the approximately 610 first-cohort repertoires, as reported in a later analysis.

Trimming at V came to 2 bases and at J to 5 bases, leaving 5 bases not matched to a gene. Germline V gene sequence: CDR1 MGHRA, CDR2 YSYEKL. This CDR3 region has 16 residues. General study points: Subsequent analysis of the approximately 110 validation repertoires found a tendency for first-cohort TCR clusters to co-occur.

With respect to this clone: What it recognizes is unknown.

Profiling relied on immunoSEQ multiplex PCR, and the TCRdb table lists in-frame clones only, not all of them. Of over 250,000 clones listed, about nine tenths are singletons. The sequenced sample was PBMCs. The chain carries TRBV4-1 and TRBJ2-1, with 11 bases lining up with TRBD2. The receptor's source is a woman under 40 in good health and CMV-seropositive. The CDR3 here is CASSQPLAGVHNEQFF. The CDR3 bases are TGCGCCAGCAGCCAACCACTAGCGGGAGTCCACAATGAGCAGTTCTTC.